These 6 T cell receptor beta chains share one sample of origin, sequenced in a study of blood T cell repertoires in COVID-19. Measured with immunoSEQ multiplex PCR; TCRdb has only the in-frame clones, and not every one. The sample holds under 250,000 clones, 65% to 90% seen once. Input material: peripheral blood. Receptors were obtained from a man in his fifties with active or convalescent COVID-19.

This clone was detected a few times. J is TRBJ1-2 and V is TRBV30; TRBD1 is a possible D gene (6 bases). This CDR3 contains 12 residues. Trimming took 6 bases from V and 0 from J, leaving 8 bases between them. Per germline, CDR1 GTSNPN and CDR2 SVGIG (reference sequence). Written as DNA, the CDR3 is TGTGCCTGCGGACAGTCTAACTATGGCTACACCTTC. Its translation: CACGQSNYGYTF.

The rearrangement links TRBV6-6 to TRBJ2-7, with D possibly TRBD2 on 5 matching bases. CDR3 length: 15 amino acids. Germline CDR1 is MNHNY and CDR2 is SVGAGI (reference sequence). V was trimmed by 0 bases and J by 2 bases, leaving 11 bases between them. The CDR3 bases are TGTGCCAGCAGTTACTCGAGGGAGAGCGCCTACGAGCAGTACTTC. Residues: CASSYSRESAYEQYF.

This clone was detected a few times. The chain combines TRBV28 with TRBJ1-1; 8 nucleotides align to TRBD1. Germline V CDR1 and CDR2: MDHEN, SYDVKM. The V segment lost 6 bases and the J segment 4 bases; nucleotides outside the gene matches: 10. The CDR3 has 15 residues. CDR3 protein: CASSARQGAPTEAFF. CDR3 nucleotides: TGTGCCAGCAGCGCCCGCCAGGGGGCGCCCACTGAAGCTTTCTTT.

This clone occurred a few times. The CDR3 spells CASSLAATATNSPLHF. The CDR3 DNA reads as TGTGCCAGCAGCTTGGCCGCGACAGCCACTAATTCACCCCTCCACTTT. This rearrangement joins TRBV5-4 to TRBJ1-6; D is possibly TRBD1 (5 bases). Trimming left V 0 bases short and J 6 bases short, with 13 bases between. The CDR3 has 16 residues. Germline assignment: CDR1 SGHNT and CDR2 YYREEE (reference sequence).

The chain has TRBV28 and TRBJ2-1; 15 bases map to TRBD2. The V gene end was trimmed by 4 bases and the J gene end by 2 bases; junction bases not matched to a gene: 6. The V gene's germline CDR1 is MDHEN and CDR2 SYDVKM. There are 18 residues in the CDR3. The CDR3 bases are TGTGCCAGCAGTTCTTGGACTAGCGGGGGGGGGACCTACAATGAGCAGTTCTTC. Amino acid sequence: CASSSWTSGGGTYNEQFF.

The chain is built from TRBV11-2 and TRBJ2-7; 7 bases are shared with TRBD2. The J segment lost 0 bases and the V segment lost 4 bases, leaving 12 bases of the junction unmatched. The CDR3 has 17 residues. From germline, CDR1 is SGHAT and CDR2 FQNNGV. CDR3 sequence: CASSSYPQGGYSYEQYF. The CDR3 DNA reads as TGTGCCAGCAGCTCCTACCCTCAGGGAGGGTACTCCTACGAGCAGTACTTC.